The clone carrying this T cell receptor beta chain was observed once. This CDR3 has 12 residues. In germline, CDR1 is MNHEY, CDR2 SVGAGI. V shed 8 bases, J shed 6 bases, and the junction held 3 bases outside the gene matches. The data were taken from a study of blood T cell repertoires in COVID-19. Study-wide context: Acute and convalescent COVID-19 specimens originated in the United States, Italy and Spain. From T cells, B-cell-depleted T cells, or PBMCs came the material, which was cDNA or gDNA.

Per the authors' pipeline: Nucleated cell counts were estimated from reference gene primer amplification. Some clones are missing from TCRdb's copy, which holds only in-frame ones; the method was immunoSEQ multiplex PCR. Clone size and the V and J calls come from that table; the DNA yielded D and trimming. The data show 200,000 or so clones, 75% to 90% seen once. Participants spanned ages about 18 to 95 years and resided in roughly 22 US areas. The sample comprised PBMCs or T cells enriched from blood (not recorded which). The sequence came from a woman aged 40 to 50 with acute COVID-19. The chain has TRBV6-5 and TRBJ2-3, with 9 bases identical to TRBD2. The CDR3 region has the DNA TGTGCCAGCCGGCTAGCGGGGGATACGCAGTATTTT. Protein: CASRLAGDTQYF.